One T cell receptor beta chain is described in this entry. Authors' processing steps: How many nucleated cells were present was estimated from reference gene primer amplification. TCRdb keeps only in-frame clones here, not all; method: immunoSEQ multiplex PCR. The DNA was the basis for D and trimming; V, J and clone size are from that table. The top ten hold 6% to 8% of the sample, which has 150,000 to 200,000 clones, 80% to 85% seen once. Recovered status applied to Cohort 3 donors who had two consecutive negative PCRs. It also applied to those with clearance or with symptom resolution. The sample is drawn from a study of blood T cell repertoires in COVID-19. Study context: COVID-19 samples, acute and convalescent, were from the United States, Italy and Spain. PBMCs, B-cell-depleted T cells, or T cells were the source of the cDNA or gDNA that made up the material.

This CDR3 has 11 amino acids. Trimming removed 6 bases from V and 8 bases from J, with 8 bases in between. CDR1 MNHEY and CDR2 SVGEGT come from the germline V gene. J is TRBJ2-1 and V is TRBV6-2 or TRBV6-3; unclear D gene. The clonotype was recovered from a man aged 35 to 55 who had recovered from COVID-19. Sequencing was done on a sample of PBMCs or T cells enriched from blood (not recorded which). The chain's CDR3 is CASSRVYEQFF. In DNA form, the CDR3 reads TGTGCCAGCAGCCGAGTTTATGAGCAGTTCTTC.